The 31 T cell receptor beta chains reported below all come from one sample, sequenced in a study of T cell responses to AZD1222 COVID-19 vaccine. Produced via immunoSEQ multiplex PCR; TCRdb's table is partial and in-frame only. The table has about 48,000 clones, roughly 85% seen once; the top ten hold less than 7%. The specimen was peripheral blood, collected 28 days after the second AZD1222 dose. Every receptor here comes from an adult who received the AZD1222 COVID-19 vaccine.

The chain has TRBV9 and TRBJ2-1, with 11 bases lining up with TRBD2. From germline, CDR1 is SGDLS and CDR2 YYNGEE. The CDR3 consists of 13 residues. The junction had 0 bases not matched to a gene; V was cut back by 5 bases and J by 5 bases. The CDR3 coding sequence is TGTGCCAGCAGGGGACTAGCGGACAATGAGCAGTTCTTC. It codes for CASRGLADNEQFF.

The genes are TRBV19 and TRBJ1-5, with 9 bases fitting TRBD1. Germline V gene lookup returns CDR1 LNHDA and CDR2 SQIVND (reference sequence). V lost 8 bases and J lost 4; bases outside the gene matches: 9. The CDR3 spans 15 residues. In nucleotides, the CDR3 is TGTGCCAGTCTCGGGGGACAGGGTGTTAATCAGCCCCAGCATTTT. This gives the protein CASLGGQGVNQPQHF.

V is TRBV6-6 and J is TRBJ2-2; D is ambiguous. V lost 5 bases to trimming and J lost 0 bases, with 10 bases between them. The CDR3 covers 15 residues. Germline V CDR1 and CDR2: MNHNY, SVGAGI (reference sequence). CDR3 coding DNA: TGTGCCAGCAGTCCGGACGGTCCGAACACCGGGGAGCTGTTTTTT. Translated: CASSPDGPNTGELFF.

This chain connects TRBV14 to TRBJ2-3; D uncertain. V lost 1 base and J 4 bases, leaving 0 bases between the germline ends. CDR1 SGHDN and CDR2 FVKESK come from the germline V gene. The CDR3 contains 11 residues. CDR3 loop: CASSQADTQYF. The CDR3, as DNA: TGTGCCAGCAGCCAAGCAGATACGCAGTATTTT.

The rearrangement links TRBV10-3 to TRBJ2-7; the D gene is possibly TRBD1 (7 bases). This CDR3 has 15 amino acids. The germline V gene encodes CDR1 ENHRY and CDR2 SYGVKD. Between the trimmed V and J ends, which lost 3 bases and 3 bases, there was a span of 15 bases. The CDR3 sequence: CAISEPVRGVYEQYF. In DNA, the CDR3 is TGTGCCATCAGTGAACCTGTCAGGGGGGTCTACGAGCAGTACTTC.

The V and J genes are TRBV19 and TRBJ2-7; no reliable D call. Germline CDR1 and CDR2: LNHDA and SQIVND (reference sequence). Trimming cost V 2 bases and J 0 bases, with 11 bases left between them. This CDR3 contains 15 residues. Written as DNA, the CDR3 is TGTGCCAGTAGTATACAAGGGTTAGACTCCTACGAGCAGTACTTC. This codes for CASSIQGLDSYEQYF.

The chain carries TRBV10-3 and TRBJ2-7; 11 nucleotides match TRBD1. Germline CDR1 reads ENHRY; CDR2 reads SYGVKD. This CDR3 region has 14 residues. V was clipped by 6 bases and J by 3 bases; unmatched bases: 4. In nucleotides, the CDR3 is TGTGCCATCAGGACCGGGACAGGGGGCTACGAGCAGTACTTC. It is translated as CAIRTGTGGYEQYF.

The CDR3 sequence: CASSSPSRDVRMSGKLFF. The CDR3 bases are TGCGCCAGCAGCTCCCCATCCCGGGACGTCCGGATGAGTGGAAAACTGTTTTTT. The chain carries TRBV4-1 and TRBJ1-4; the D gene is possibly TRBD1 (5 bases). This CDR3 has 18 amino acids. The ends were cut back, 5 bases at V and 10 bases at J, with 29 bases in the middle. Germline V gene data show CDR1 as MGHRA and CDR2 as YSYEKL.

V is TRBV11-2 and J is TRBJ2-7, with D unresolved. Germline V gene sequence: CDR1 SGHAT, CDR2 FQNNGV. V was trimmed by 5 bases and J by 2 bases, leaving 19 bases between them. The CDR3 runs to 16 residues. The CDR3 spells CASSGGEGMSPYEQYF. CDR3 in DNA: TGTGCCAGCAGCGGTGGGGAAGGAATGAGCCCCTACGAGCAGTACTTC. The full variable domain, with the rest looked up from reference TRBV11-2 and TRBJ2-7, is EAGVAQSPRYKIIEKRQSVAFWCNPISGHATLYWYQQILGQGPKLLIQFQNNGVVDDSQLPKDRFSAERLKGVDSTLKIQPAKLEDSAVYLCASSGGEGMSPYEQYFGPGTRLTVT.

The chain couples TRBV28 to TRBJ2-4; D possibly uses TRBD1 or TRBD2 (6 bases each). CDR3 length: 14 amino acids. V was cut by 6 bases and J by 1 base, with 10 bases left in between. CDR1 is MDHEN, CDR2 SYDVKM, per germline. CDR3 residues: CASSGGTAKNIQYF. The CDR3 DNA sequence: TGTGCCAGCAGCGGGGGCACGGCCAAAAACATTCAGTACTTC.

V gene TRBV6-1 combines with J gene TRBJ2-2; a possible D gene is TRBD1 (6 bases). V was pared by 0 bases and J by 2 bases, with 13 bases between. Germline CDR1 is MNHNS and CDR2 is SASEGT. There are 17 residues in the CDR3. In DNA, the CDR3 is TGTGCCAGCAGTGAAGCAACTGGACAGACCAACACCGGGGAGCTGTTTTTT. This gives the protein CASSEATGQTNTGELFF.

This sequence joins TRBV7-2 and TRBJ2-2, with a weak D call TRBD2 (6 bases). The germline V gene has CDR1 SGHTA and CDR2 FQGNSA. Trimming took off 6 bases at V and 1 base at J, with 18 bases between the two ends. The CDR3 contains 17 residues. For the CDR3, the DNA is TGTGCCAGCAGTCTTCACCAAATTAGCGGGAACACCGGGGAGCTGTTTTTT. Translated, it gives CASSLHQISGNTGELFF.

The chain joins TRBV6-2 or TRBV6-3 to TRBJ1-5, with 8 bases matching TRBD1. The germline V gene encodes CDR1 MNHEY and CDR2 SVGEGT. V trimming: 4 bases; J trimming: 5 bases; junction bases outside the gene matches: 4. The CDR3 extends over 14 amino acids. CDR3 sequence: CASSSGTGHQPQHF. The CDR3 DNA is TGTGCCAGCAGTTCCGGGACAGGCCATCAGCCCCAGCATTTT.

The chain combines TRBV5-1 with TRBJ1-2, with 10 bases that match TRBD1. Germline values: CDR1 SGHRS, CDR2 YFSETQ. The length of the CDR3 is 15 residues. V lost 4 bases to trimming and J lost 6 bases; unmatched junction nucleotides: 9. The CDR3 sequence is CASSQRTGGSDGYTF. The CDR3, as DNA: TGCGCCAGCAGCCAAAGGACAGGGGGTTCGGATGGCTACACCTTC.

CDR3 protein: CASSEADGAGGKETQYF. The CDR3 coding sequence is TGTGCCAGCAGTGAAGCGGACGGGGCGGGAGGGAAAGAGACCCAGTACTTC. The chain links TRBV2 to TRBJ2-5, with 9 positions matching TRBD2. V dropped 0 bases and J dropped 3; count of bases not matched to a gene: 8. This CDR3 region has 17 residues. Germline CDR1 reads SNHLY; CDR2 reads FYNNEI.

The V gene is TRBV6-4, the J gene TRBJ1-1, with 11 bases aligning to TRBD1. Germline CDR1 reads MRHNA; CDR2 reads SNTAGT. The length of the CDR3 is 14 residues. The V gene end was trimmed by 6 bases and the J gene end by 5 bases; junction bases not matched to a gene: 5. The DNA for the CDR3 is TGTGCCAGCAGCTTAGGACAGGGGGCTACTGAAGCTTTCTTT. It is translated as CASSLGQGATEAFF.

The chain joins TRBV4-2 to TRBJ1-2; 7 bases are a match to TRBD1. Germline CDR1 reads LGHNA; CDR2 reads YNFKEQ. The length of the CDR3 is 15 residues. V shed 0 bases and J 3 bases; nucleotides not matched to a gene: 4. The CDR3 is CASSQEPGTDYGYTF. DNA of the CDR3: TGTGCCAGCAGCCAAGAGCCGGGGACAGACTATGGCTACACCTTC.

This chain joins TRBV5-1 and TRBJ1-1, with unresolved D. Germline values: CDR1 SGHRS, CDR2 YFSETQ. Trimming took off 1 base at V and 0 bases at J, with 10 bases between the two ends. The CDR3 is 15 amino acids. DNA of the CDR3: TGCGCCAGCAGCTTGAATGGAGAGATGAACACTGAAGCTTTCTTT. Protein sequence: CASSLNGEMNTEAFF.

The CDR3 DNA is TGTGCCAGCAGCCAGGGACAGAACTCCTACGAGCAGTACTTC. This codes for CASSQGQNSYEQYF. The rearrangement links TRBV14 to TRBJ2-7; TRBD1 aligns across 7 bases. The germline V gene has CDR1 SGHDN and CDR2 FVKESK. The CDR3 has 14 residues. Trimming cost V 3 bases and J 0 bases; bases outside gene matches: 2.

CDR3 sequence reads: CASSPLSRGDSPLHF. In nucleotides, the CDR3 is TGTGCCAGCTCACCACTTAGCAGGGGGGATTCACCCCTCCACTTT. The rearrangement uses TRBV18 and TRBJ1-6; 7 nucleotides match TRBD1. Germline V lookup: CDR1 KGHSH, CDR2 LQKENI. This CDR3 is 15 amino acids long. Unmatched junction bases numbered 5, after V lost 1 base and J lost 8 bases.

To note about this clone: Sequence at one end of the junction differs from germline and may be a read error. The CDR3 region is CASSSVDYKNF. The CDR3 DNA reads as TGTGCCAGCAGTTCGGTCGATTACAAAAACTTC. The V and J genes are TRBV28 and TRBJ1-2; D is unresolved. Looked up from germline, CDR1 is MDHEN and CDR2 is SYDVKM. The CDR3 runs to 11 residues.

CDR3 residues: CASSFSASVETQYF. In nucleotides, the CDR3 is TGTGCCAGCAGTTTCTCCGCTAGTGTGGAGACCCAGTACTTC. The chain is built from TRBV6-5 and TRBJ2-5; D not certain. Germline CDR1 reads MNHEY; CDR2 reads SVGAGI. The V end lost 4 bases, the J end lost 5 bases, and 14 bases lay between the germline ends. The CDR3 loop spans 14 amino acids.

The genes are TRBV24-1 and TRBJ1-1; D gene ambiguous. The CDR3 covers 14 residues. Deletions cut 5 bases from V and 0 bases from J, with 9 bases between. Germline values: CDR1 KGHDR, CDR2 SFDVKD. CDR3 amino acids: CATSAGNMNTEAFF. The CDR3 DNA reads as TGTGCCACCAGTGCGGGGAATATGAACACTGAAGCTTTCTTT.

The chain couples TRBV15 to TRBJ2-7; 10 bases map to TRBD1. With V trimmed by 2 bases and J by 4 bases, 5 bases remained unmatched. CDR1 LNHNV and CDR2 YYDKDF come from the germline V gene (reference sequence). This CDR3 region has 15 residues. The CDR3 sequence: CATSRSPGQGYEQYF. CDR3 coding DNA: TGTGCCACCAGCAGATCCCCGGGACAGGGGTACGAGCAGTACTTC.

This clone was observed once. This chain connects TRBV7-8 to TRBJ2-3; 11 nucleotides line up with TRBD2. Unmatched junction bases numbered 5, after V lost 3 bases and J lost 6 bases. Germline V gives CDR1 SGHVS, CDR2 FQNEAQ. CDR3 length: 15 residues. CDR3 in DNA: TGTGCCAGCAGCTTTAATAGCGGGAGGGGGGATACGCAGTATTTT. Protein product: CASSFNSGRGDTQYF.

As DNA, the CDR3 is TGTGCCAGTAGTATAGGGGTGGTTGGAGTGTGGCAGTTCTTC. This sequence encodes CASSIGVVGVWQFF. The chain is built from TRBV19 and TRBJ2-1; no reliable D call. The V gene lost 1 base and the J gene lost 12 bases, with 16 bases spanning the gap. This CDR3 contains 14 residues. Germline V gene sequence: CDR1 LNHDA, CDR2 SQIVND (reference sequence).

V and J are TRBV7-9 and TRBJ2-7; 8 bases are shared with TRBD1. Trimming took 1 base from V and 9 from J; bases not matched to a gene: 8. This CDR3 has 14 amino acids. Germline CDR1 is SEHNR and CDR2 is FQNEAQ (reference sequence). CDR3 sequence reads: CASSLDWDRSGQYF. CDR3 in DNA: TGTGCCAGCAGCTTAGATTGGGACAGGTCAGGGCAGTACTTC.

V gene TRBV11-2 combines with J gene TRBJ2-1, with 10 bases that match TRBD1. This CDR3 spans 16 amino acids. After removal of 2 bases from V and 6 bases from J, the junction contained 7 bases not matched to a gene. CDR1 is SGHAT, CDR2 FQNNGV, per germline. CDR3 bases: TGTGCCAGCAGCTTATCCCCGGACAGGGGGATCAATGAGCAGTTCTTC. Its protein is CASSLSPDRGINEQFF. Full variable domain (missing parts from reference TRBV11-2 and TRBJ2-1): EAGVAQSPRYKIIEKRQSVAFWCNPISGHATLYWYQQILGQGPKLLIQFQNNGVVDDSQLPKDRFSAERLKGVDSTLKIQPAKLEDSAVYLCASSLSPDRGINEQFFGPGTRLTVL.

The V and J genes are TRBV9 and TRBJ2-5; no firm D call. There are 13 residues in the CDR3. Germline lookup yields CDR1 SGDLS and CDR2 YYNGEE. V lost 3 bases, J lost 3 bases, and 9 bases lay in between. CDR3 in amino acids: CASSATPEETQYF. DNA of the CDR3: TGTGCCAGCAGCGCAACCCCGGAAGAGACCCAGTACTTC.

This chain's CDR3 is CASSQFGQGNEKLFF. The CDR3 DNA sequence: TGTGCCAGCAGCCAATTTGGACAGGGGAATGAAAAACTGTTTTTT. V is TRBV3-1 (or the pseudogene TRBV3-2) and J is TRBJ1-4, with TRBD1 matching over 9 bases. The CDR3 is made up of 15 amino acids. Per the germline V gene, CDR1 is LGHDT and CDR2 is YNNKEL (reference sequence). The ends lost 2 bases at V and 5 bases at J; junction bases unmatched: 3.

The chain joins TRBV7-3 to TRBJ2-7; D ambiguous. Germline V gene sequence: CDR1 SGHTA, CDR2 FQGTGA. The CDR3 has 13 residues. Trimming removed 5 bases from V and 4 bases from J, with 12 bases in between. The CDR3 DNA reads TGTGCCAGCAGCCCTTATGTGGGGTACGAGCAGTACTTC. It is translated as CASSPYVGYEQYF.